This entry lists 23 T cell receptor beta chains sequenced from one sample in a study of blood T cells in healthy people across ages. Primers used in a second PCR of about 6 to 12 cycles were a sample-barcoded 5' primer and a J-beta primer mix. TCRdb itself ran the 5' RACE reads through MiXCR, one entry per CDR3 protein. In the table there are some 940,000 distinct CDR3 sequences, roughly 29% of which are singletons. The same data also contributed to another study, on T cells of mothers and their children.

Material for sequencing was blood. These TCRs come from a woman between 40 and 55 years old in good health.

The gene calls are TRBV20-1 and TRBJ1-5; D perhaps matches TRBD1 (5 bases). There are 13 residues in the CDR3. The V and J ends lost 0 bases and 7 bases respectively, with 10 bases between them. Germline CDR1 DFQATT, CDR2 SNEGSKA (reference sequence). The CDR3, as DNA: TGCAGTGCTAGAGATGCAGGGCTGCAGCCCCAGCATTTT. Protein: CSARDAGLQPQHF.

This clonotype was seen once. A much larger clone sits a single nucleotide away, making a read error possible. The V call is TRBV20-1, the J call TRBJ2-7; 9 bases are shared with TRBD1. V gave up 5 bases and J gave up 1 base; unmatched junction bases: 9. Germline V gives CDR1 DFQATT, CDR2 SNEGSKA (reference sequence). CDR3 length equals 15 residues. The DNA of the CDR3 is TGCAGTGCTCGGGGGTTCGGGACAGGGTCCTACGAGCAGTACGTC. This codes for CSARGFGTGSYEQYV.

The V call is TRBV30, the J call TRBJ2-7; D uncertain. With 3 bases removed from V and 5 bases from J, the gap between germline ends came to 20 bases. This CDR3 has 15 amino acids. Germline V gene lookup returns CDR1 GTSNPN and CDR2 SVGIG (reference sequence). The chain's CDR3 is CAWSGPTGVSHEQYF. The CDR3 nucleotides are TGTGCCTGGAGCGGACCGACTGGGGTTTCCCACGAGCAGTACTTC.

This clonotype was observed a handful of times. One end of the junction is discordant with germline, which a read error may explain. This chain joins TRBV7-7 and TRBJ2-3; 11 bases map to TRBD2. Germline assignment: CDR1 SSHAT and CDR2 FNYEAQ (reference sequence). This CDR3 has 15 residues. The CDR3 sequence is CASSVSGGAPDTQYF. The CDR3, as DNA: TGTGCTAGCAGCGTTAGCGGGGGGGCCCCAGATACGCAGTATTTT.

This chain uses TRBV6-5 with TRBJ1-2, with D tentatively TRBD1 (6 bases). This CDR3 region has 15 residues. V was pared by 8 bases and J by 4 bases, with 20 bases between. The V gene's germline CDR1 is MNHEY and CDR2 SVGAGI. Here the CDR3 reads CASGYSTGSRYGYTF. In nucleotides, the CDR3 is TGTGCCAGCGGCTACTCCACAGGGTCCCGCTATGGCTACACCTTC.

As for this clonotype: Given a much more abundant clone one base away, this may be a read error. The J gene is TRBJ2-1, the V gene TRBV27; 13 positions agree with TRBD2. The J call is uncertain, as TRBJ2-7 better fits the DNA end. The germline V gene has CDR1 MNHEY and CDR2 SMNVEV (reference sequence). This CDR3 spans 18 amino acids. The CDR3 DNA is TGTGCCAGCGGAAGGACTAGCGGGGGAGCGTCCCCCTACAATGAGCAGTACTTC. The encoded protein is CASGRTSGGASPYNEQYF.

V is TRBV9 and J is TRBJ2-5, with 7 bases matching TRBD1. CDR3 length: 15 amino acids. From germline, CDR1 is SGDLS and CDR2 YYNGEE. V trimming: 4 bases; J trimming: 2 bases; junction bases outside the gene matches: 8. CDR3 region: CASSPGTEPQETQYF. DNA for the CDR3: TGTGCCAGCAGCCCCGGGACAGAACCTCAAGAGACCCAGTACTTC.

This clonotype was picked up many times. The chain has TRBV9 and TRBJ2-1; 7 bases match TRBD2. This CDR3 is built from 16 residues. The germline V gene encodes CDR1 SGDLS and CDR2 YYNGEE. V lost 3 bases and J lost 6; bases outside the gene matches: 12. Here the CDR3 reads CASSDTGLRGGNEQFF. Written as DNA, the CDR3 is TGTGCCAGCAGCGACACGGGACTACGAGGAGGCAATGAGCAGTTCTTC.

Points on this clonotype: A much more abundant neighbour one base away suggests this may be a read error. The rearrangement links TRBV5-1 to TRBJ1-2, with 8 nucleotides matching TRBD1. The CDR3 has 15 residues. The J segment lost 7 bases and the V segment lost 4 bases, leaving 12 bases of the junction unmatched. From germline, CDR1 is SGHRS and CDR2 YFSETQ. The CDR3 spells CASSLSTGTGRGYTF. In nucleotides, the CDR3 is TGCGCCAGCAGCCTCTCCACCGGGACAGGTCGTGGCTACACCTTC.

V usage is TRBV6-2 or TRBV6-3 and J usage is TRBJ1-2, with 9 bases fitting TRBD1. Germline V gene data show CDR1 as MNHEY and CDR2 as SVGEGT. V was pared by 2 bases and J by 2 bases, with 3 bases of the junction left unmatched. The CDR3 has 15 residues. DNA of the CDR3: TGTGCCAGCAGTTACGGACAGGGGAAAAACTATGGCTACACCTTC. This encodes CASSYGQGKNYGYTF.

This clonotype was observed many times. The CDR3 protein is CASSLKVGAGNIQYF. The CDR3 region has the DNA TGTGCCAGCAGCTTAAAGGTCGGAGCAGGAAACATTCAGTACTTC. This chain links TRBV7-8 with TRBJ2-4; D is ambiguous. Germline CDR1 and CDR2: SGHVS and FQNEAQ. Trimming pared 2 bases from V and 6 bases from J, leaving 14 bases between. The CDR3 is 15 residues long.

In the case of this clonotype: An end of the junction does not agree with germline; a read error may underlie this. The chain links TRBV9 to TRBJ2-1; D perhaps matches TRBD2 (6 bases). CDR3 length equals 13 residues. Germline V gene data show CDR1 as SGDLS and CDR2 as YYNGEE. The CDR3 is CAGSAATSLVQFF. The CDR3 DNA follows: TGTGCCGGCAGCGCCGCGACTAGTTTGGTGCAGTTCTTC. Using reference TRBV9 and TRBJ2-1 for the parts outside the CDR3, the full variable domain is DSGVTQTPKHLITATGQRVTLRCSPRSGDLSVYWYQQSLDQGLQFLIQYYNGEERAKGNILERFSAQQFPDLHSELNLSSLELGDSALYFCAGSAATSLVQFFGPGTRLTVL.

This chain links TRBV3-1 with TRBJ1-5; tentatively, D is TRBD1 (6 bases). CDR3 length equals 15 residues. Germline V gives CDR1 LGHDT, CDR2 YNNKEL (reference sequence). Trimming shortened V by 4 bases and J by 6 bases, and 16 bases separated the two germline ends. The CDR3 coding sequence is TGTGCCAGCAGCCGTACAGGGAGTTGGAGTCAGCCCCAGCATTTT. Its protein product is CASSRTGSWSQPQHF.

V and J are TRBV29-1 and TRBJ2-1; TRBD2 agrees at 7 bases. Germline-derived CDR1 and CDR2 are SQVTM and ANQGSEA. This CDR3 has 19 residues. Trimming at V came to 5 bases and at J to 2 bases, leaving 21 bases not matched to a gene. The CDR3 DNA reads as TGCAGCGTTAAGATTTACGGAGCTTCGGGGGGACTCGCCTACAATGAGCAGTTCTTC. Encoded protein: CSVKIYGASGGLAYNEQFF.

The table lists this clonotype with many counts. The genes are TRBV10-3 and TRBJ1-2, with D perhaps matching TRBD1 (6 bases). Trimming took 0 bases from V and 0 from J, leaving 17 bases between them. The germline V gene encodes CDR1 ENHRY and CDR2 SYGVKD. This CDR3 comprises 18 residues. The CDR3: CAISESRGAGPSNYGYTF. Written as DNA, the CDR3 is TGTGCCATCAGTGAGTCGCGGGGGGCAGGGCCCTCTAACTATGGCTACACCTTC.

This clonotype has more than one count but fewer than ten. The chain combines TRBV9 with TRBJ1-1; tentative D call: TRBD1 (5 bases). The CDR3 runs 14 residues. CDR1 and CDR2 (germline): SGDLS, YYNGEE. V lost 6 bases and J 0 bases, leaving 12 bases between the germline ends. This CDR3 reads CASNGGVLNTEAFF. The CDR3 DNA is TGTGCCAGCAACGGGGGGGTCTTGAACACTGAAGCTTTCTTT.

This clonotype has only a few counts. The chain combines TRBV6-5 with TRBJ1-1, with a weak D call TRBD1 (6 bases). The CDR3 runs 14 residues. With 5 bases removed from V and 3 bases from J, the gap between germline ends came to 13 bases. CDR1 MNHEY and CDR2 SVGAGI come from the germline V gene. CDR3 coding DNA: TGTGCCAGCAGTAAACGAGGGGGTTACACTGAAGCTTTCTTT. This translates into CASSKRGGYTEAFF.

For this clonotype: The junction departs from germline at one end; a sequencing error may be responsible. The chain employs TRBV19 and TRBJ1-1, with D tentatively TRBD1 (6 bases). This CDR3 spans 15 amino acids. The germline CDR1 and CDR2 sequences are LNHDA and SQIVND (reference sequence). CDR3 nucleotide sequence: TGTGCCAGTAGTCTGACAGGCGTCCTGAACACTAAAGCTTTCTTT. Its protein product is CASSLTGVLNTKAFF.

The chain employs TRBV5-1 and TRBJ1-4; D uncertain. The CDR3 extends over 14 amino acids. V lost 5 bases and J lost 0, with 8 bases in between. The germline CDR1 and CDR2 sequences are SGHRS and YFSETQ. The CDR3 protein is CASREGTTNEKLFF. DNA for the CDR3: TGCGCCAGCAGAGAGGGAACAACTAATGAAAAACTGTTTTTT.

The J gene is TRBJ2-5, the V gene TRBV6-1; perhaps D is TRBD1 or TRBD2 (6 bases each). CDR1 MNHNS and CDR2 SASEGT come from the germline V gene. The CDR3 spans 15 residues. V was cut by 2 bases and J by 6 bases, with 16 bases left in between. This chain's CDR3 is CASSEWSRGLKTQYF. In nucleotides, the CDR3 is TGTGCCAGCAGTGAATGGTCCCGGGGGCTAAAGACCCAGTACTTC.

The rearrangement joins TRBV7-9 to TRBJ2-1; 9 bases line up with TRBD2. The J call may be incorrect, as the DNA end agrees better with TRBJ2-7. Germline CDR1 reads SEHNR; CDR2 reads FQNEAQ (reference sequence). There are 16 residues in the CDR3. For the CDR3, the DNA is TGTGCCAGCAGCTCGATAGCGGGGGAATCATACAATGAGCAGTACTTC. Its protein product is CASSSIAGESYNEQYF.

In DNA, the CDR3 is TGTGCCAGCAGCCCGGGTCCCCCGGAGTACGAGCAGTACTTC. Translated, it gives CASSPGPPEYEQYF. The chain uses TRBV7-6 and TRBJ2-7; D not resolved. Trimming removed 5 bases from V and 4 bases from J, with 15 bases in between. The CDR3 covers 14 residues. The germline gives CDR1 SGHVS, CDR2 FNYEAQ.

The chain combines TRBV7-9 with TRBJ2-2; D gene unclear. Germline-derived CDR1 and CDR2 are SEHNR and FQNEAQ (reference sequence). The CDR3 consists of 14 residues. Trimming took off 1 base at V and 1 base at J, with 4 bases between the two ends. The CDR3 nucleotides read TGTGCCAGCAGCTTAGTTGAGAACACCGGGGAGCTGTTTTTT. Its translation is CASSLVENTGELFF.